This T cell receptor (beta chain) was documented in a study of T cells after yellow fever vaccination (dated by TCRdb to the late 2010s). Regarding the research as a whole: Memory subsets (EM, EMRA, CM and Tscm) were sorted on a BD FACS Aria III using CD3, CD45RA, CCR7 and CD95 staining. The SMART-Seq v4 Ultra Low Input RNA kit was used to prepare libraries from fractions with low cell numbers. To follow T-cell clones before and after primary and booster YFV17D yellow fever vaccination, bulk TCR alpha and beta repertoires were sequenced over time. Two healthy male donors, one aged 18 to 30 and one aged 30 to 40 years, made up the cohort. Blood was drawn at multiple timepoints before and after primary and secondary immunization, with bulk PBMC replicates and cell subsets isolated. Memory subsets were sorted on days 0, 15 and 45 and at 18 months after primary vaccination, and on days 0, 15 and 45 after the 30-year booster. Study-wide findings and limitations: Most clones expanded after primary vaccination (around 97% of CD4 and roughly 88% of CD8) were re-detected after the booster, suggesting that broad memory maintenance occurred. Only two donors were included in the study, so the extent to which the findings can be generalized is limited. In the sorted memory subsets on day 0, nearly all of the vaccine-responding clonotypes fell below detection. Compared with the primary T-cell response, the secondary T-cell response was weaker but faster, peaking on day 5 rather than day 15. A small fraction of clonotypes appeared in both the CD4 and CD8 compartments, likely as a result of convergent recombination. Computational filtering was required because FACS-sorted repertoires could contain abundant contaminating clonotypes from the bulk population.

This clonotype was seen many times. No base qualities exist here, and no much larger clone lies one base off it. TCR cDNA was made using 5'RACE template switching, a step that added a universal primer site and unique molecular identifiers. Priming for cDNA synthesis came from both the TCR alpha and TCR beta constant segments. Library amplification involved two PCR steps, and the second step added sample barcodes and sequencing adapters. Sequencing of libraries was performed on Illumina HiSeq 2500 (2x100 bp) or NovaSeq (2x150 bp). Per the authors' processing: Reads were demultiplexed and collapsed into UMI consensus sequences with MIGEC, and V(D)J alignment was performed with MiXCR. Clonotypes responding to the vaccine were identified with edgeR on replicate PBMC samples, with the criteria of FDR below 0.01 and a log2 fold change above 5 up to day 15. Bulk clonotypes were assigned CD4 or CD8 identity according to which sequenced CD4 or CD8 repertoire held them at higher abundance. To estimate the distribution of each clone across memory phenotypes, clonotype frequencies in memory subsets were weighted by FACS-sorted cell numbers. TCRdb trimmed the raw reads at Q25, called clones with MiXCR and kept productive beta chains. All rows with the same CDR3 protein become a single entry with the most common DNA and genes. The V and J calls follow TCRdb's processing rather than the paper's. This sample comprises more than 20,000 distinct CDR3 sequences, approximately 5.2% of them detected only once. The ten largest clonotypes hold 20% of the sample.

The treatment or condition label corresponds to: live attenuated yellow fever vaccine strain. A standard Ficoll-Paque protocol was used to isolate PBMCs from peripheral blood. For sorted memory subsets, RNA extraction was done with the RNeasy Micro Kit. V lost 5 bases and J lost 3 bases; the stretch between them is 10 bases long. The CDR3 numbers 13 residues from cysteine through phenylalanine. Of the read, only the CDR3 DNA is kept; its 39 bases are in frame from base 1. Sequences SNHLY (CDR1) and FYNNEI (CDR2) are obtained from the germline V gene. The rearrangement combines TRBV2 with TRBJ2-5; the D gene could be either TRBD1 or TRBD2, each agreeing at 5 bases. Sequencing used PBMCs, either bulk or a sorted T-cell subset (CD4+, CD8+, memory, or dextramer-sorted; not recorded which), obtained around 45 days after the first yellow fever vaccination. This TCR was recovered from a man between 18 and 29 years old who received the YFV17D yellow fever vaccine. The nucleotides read TGTGCCAGCAGTCGGGGCAGGGAAGAGACCCAGTACTTC. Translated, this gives CASSRGREETQYF.